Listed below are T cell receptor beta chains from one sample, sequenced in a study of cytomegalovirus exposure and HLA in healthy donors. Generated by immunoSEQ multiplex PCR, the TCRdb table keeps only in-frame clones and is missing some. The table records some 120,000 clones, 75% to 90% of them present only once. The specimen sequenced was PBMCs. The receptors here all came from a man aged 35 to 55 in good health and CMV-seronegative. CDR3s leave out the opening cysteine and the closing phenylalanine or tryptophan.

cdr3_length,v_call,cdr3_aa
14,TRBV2,ASSEARTGGLETQY
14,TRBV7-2,ASSSVLRGGGYEQF
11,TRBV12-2,ASRTPQGYEQY
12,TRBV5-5,ASSFNDRNYGYT
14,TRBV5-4,ASSLAGDWAKNIQY
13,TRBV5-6,ASSPGTMSSYEQY
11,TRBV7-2,ASSSGHPYEQY
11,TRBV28,ASTRGSGGIQY
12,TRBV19,ASSIDSGRAEAF
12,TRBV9,ASSVNRNNYGYT
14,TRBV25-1,ASSPFGTRNTGELF
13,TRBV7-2,ASSFTPLGNQPQH
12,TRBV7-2,ASSRGGGYNEQF
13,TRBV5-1,ASSLRQGPSTEAF
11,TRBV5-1,ASGLVEEQEQY
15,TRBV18,ASSRGQSGVMNTEAF
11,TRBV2,ASSAFSNQPQH
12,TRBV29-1,SVRPDAGHYGYT
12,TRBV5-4,ASSLENSGREQY
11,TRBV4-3,ASSQEGVGGYT
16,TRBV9,ASNRGLAGDSRAGELF
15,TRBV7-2,ASSLGEGHSSYNEQF
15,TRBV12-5,ASGKTTVARGGEKLF
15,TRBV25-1,ASSDWGGGVSGNTIY
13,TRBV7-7,ASSRLAGGPGELF
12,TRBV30,AWSFYRVNSPLH
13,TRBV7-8,ASSLGTGQFDEAF
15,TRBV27,ASSWGSGGRARNEQF
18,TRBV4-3,ASSQDRATGTRGTGSPLH
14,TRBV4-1,ASSHLGQGMGDTQY
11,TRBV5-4,ASSFGTGQGPI
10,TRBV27,ASSFFGGEQF
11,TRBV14,ASSQRRGAEAF